The 22 T cell receptor beta chains below come from one sample, sequenced in a study of T cells in Graves' hyperthyroidism and ophthalmopathy. Amplification of TCR beta CDR3 regions was performed using RNA transcripts as template. The TCR CDR3 first-round RT-PCR relied on the HTBI primer set. MiXCR was run by TCRdb on the multiplex PCR reads, yielding one entry per CDR3 protein. The sample carries about 560,000 distinct CDR3 sequences, approximately 15% recorded once. Sequencing was carried out using blood. The receptors originated from a woman in her thirties with Graves' hyperthyroidism.

This clonotype was counted at least ten times. The chain is built from TRBV24-1 and TRBJ2-1; unclear D gene. In germline, CDR1 is KGHDR, CDR2 SFDVKD. Trimming shortened V by 0 bases and J by 5 bases, and 10 bases separated the two germline ends. The length of the CDR3 is 15 residues. The CDR3: CATSDLRVYNNEQFF. The CDR3 coding sequence is TGTGCCACCAGTGATTTGCGGGTATACAACAATGAGCAGTTCTTC.

The chain couples TRBV7-9 to TRBJ2-2; 10 positions agree with TRBD1. This CDR3 region has 16 residues. Trimming at V came to 5 bases and at J to 5 bases, leaving 8 bases not matched to a gene. The germline V gene has CDR1 SEHNR and CDR2 FQNEAQ (reference sequence). DNA for the CDR3: TGTGCCAGCAGCCAGGTCTGGACAGGGGGTACCGGGGAGCTGTTTTTT. This codes for CASSQVWTGGTGELFF. The full variable domain, its missing parts supplied by reference TRBV7-9 and TRBJ2-2, is DTGVSQNPRHKITKRGQNVTFRCDPISEHNRLYWYRQTLGQGPEFLTYFQNEAQLEKSRLLSDRFSAERPKGSFSTLEIQRTEQGDSAMYLCASSQVWTGGTGELFFGEGSRLTVL.

This clonotype was seen repeatedly, ten times or more. The chain couples TRBV20-1 to TRBJ2-7, with 8 bases matching TRBD2. CDR3 length equals 13 residues. Germline values: CDR1 DFQATT, CDR2 SNEGSKA (reference sequence). V shed 6 bases, J shed 6 bases, and the junction held 10 bases outside the gene matches. The CDR3 DNA follows: TGCAGTGCCGGGGGGGGCAGGACTGGCGAGCAGTACTTC. Residues: CSAGGGRTGEQYF.

At least ten counts were recorded for this clonotype. This chain uses TRBV30 with TRBJ2-7; D may correspond to TRBD1 or TRBD2 (5 bases each). Germline assignment: CDR1 GTSNPN and CDR2 SVGIG (reference sequence). V lost 4 bases, J lost 4 bases, and 17 bases lay in between. This CDR3 spans 14 amino acids. The CDR3 reads CAWKLDPGPYEQYF. For the CDR3, the DNA is TGTGCCTGGAAACTAGACCCGGGGCCTTACGAGCAGTACTTC.

There are a few counts of this clonotype. V gene TRBV15 combines with J gene TRBJ1-2, with 8 nucleotides matching TRBD1. Germline trimming cut 5 bases from V and 5 bases from J; bases unmatched to any gene: 10. The CDR3 runs to 15 residues. Germline CDR1 and CDR2: LNHNV and YYDKDF (reference sequence). DNA for the CDR3: TGTGCCACCAGCCACTCGGGACAGGCTCGGTATGGCTACACCTTC. This translates into CATSHSGQARYGYTF.

This rearrangement joins TRBV4-3 to TRBJ2-7, with 9 bases identical to TRBD2. Trimming cost V 4 bases and J 6 bases; bases outside gene matches: 10. CDR3 length equals 15 residues. Germline values: CDR1 LGHNA, CDR2 YSLEER. This CDR3 reads CASSRQTGLASEQYF. CDR3 in DNA: TGCGCCAGCAGCCGACAGACGGGACTAGCAAGCGAGCAGTACTTC.

This clonotype occurred a few times. This chain links TRBV27 with TRBJ2-6, with TRBD1 as a possible D gene (5 bases). The CDR3 length is 16 residues. Between the trimmed V and J ends, which lost 10 bases and 0 bases, there was a span of 16 bases. Germline V gives CDR1 MNHEY, CDR2 SMNVEV (reference sequence). The DNA of the CDR3 is TGTGCCACCCTGGGGCCAGAGAGCTCTGGGGCCAACGTCCTGACTTTC. The encoded protein is CATLGPESSGANVLTF.

With respect to this clonotype: A clone one base away is much larger, so this may be a read error. The chain recombines TRBV7-2 with TRBJ2-7; D unclear. CDR1 is SGHTA and CDR2 is FQGNSA in the germline V gene. V lost 4 bases to trimming and J lost 2 bases, with 12 bases between them. The CDR3 spans 14 residues. The CDR3 protein is CASSSDPSPYEQYF. As DNA, the CDR3 is TGTGCCAGCAGCTCGGACCCTAGTCCCTACGAGCAGTACTTC.

The chain carries TRBV9 and TRBJ1-3, with TRBD1 as a possible D gene (6 bases). The CDR3 sequence is 14 residues long. V was trimmed by 3 bases and J by 3 bases, leaving 10 bases between them. Germline CDR1 reads SGDLS; CDR2 reads YYNGEE. As DNA, the CDR3 is TGTGCCAGCAGCGCTCGGGACATTGGAAACACCATATATTTT. This gives the protein CASSARDIGNTIYF.

For the CDR3, the DNA is TGCAGCGGACAGGAAGGACCCTACGAGCAGTACTTC. The encoded protein is CSGQEGPYEQYF. V and J are TRBV29-1 and TRBJ2-7, with D maybe TRBD1 (6 bases). The CDR3 has 12 residues. Trimming pared 7 bases from V and 2 bases from J, leaving 12 bases between. The germline V gene encodes CDR1 SQVTM and CDR2 ANQGSEA.

This clonotype was counted ten times or more. V is TRBV5-5 and J is TRBJ2-1, with 8 bases that match TRBD1. J was trimmed by 9 bases and V by 0 bases; bases with no gene match: 8. The CDR3 is made up of 15 amino acids. Germline V gene lookup returns CDR1 SGHKS and CDR2 YYEKEE (reference sequence). Written as DNA, the CDR3 is TGTGCCAGCAGCTTGGCCGGGACAGGATCCCCTGAGCAGTTCTTC. Translating it yields CASSLAGTGSPEQFF.

As regards this clonotype: Given a much more abundant clone one base away, this may be a read error. The rearrangement uses TRBV12-3 or TRBV12-4 and TRBJ1-2; 8 positions match TRBD1. CDR3 size: 13 residues. V was pared by 5 bases and J by 7 bases, with 6 bases of the junction left unmatched. The CDR3 nucleotides are TGTGCCAGCAGTACAGGGGGTATCCCTGGCTACACCTTC. Translating it yields CASSTGGIPGYTF.

The chain carries TRBV5-1 and TRBJ2-7, with D tentatively TRBD1 or TRBD2 (6 bases each). Germline-derived CDR1 and CDR2 are SGHRS and YFSETQ. This CDR3 is built from 15 residues. Trimming shortened V by 2 bases and J by 4 bases, and 16 bases separated the two germline ends. The CDR3 loop is CASSFQAGAGYEQYF. In nucleotides, the CDR3 is TGCGCCAGCAGCTTTCAGGCAGGGGCGGGATACGAGCAGTACTTC.

This clonotype was found many times. The chain employs TRBV6-6 and TRBJ1-1; TRBD1 aligns across 7 bases. V trimming: 0 bases; J trimming: 1 base; junction bases outside the gene matches: 14. The CDR3 sequence is 19 residues long. CDR1 and CDR2 (germline): MNHNY, SVGAGI (reference sequence). The CDR3 protein is CASSYSLTGLMPQNTEAFF. The DNA of the CDR3 is TGTGCCAGCAGTTACTCGCTGACAGGGCTGATGCCCCAGAACACTGAAGCTTTCTTT.

This clonotype occurred a few times. The V call is TRBV30, the J call TRBJ2-7; 9 bases match TRBD1. The germline CDR1 and CDR2 sequences are GTSNPN and SVGIG (reference sequence). The trim removed 1 base at V and 2 bases at J, leaving 6 bases unmatched. The CDR3 totals 15 residues. The CDR3 nucleotides are TGTGCCTGGAGTGCTGACAGGGGGAGCACCTACGAGCAGTACTTC. Encoded protein: CAWSADRGSTYEQYF.

This clonotype has at least ten counts. This sequence joins TRBV27 and TRBJ1-1; D is ambiguous. CDR3 length: 13 amino acids. CDR1 and CDR2 (germline): MNHEY, SMNVEV (reference sequence). V shed 1 base and J shed 3 bases, with 6 bases lying between them. In nucleotides, the CDR3 is TGTGCCAGCAGTTTATTTAGCTACACTGAAGCTTTCTTT. Its protein is CASSLFSYTEAFF.

At least ten counts were recorded for this clonotype. The chain links TRBV28 to TRBJ2-1; 8 bases map to TRBD2. Trimming at V came to 2 bases and at J to 4 bases, leaving 4 bases not matched to a gene. Germline CDR1 reads MDHEN; CDR2 reads SYDVKM. The CDR3 extends over 15 amino acids. The CDR3 spells CASSLRLARYNEQFF. CDR3 bases: TGTGCCAGCAGTTTAAGACTAGCGAGGTACAATGAGCAGTTCTTC.

This clonotype was observed a few times. The chain uses TRBV27 and TRBJ2-3, with 7 bases matching TRBD2. The CDR3 runs to 15 residues. Germline V gene lookup returns CDR1 MNHEY and CDR2 SMNVEV (reference sequence). J was trimmed by 6 bases and V by 2 bases; bases with no gene match: 8. In DNA form, the CDR3 reads TGTGCCAGCAGTTTACCCGGGACTACCCGGGATACGCAGTATTTT. Protein: CASSLPGTTRDTQYF.

Remarks on this clonotype: The junction differs from germline at one of its ends, possibly a read error. The rearrangement uses TRBV29-1 and TRBJ2-3, with 8 nucleotides matching TRBD2. This CDR3 region has 14 residues. Germline values: CDR1 SQVTM, CDR2 ANQGSEA. The CDR3 loop reads CSVILAVGTGTQYF. The CDR3 region has the DNA TGCAGCGTCATACTAGCGGTGGGCACAGGTACGCAGTATTTT.

This clonotype was seen at least ten times. This rearrangement joins TRBV3-1 to TRBJ1-6; D remains ambiguous. CDR1 and CDR2 (germline): LGHDT, YNNKEL (reference sequence). This CDR3 has 13 amino acids. Trimming shortened V by 0 bases and J by 9 bases, and 6 bases separated the two germline ends. CDR3 coding DNA: TGTGCCAGCAGCCAAGATGGCCGTTCACCCCTCCACTTT. Translation gives CASSQDGRSPLHF.

J is TRBJ2-7 and V is TRBV7-9; 7 bases agree with TRBD2. Per the germline V gene, CDR1 is SEHNR and CDR2 is FQNEAQ (reference sequence). The CDR3 is made up of 17 amino acids. V shed 2 bases and J 3 bases; nucleotides not matched to a gene: 13. In DNA form, the CDR3 reads TGTGCCAGCAGCTTATCAGGGAGGGCCGATTACTACTACGAGCAGTACTTC. Its protein is CASSLSGRADYYYEQYF.

The V call is TRBV7-6, the J call TRBJ2-1; 7 bases agree with TRBD2. Germline V CDR1 and CDR2: SGHVS, FNYEAQ. After removal of 2 bases from V and 3 bases from J, the junction contained 7 bases not matched to a gene. The CDR3 totals 16 residues. CDR3 bases: TGTGCCAGCAGCTTAAACGACGGGAGGAACTACAATGAGCAGTTCTTC. Translated, it gives CASSLNDGRNYNEQFF.